This passage covers 25 T cell receptor beta chains from one sample sequenced in a study of cytomegalovirus exposure and HLA in healthy donors. Primers included in the PCR were 60 Vbeta and 13 Jbeta primers. Using immunoSEQ multiplex PCR, the repertoire was profiled, and TCRdb retains in-frame clones only, with some absent. The repertoire holds 140,000 or so clones, with under 70% as singletons. Sequenced: PBMCs. Receptor source: a woman aged 60 to 75 in good health and CMV-seronegative.

The chain is built from TRBV28 and TRBJ2-7; D might be TRBD2 (6 bases). V lost 1 base and J 7 bases, leaving 11 bases between the germline ends. Germline loops: CDR1 MDHEN, CDR2 SYDVKM. This CDR3 is 13 amino acids long. CDR3 nucleotide sequence: TGTGCCAGCAGTTTATTCAGGGAGGCTGAGCAGTACTTC. Its translation: CASSLFREAEQYF.

This clone was observed a handful of times. V and J are TRBV27 and TRBJ1-4; no definite D call. The germline gives CDR1 MNHEY, CDR2 SMNVEV (reference sequence). The length of the CDR3 is 14 residues. The germline V and J ends were trimmed by 4 bases and 12 bases, with 18 bases remaining between them. Written as DNA, the CDR3 is TGTGCCAGCAGTTCCTCGGACGTCCCGCGGGAACTGTTTTTT. It is translated as CASSSSDVPRELFF.

This rearrangement joins TRBV10-3 to TRBJ2-6, with a tentative D call TRBD2 (7 bases). V was shortened by 4 bases and J by 2 bases, with 12 bases between the two germline ends. This CDR3 region has 16 residues. From germline, CDR1 is ENHRY and CDR2 SYGVKD. The CDR3 spells CAISGGGGTGANVLTF. The CDR3, as DNA: TGTGCCATCAGTGGAGGGGGAGGGACTGGGGCCAACGTCCTGACTTTC.

The V gene is TRBV6-6, the J gene TRBJ2-1, with 12 nucleotides matching TRBD2. J was trimmed by 9 bases and V by 6 bases; bases with no gene match: 6. The CDR3 spans 14 residues. Looked up from germline, CDR1 is MNHNY and CDR2 is SVGAGI (reference sequence). CDR3 region: CASRLTSGGPEQFF. The CDR3 nucleotides read TGTGCCAGCAGGCTCACTAGCGGGGGGCCTGAGCAGTTCTTC.

The chain employs TRBV6-5 and TRBJ2-7; D possibly corresponds to TRBD1 (5 bases). Trimming left V 3 bases short and J 2 bases short, with 17 bases between. The CDR3 loop spans 16 amino acids. Germline V gene lookup returns CDR1 MNHEY and CDR2 SVGAGI. The CDR3 is CASSYQGGAEPYEQYF. The CDR3 nucleotides are TGTGCCAGCAGTTATCAGGGTGGGGCAGAACCCTACGAGCAGTACTTC.

In DNA, the CDR3 is TGCAGCGCGATTGAACTAGCGGGACGTACAGATACGCAGTATTTT. Protein product: CSAIELAGRTDTQYF. The chain recombines TRBV29-1 with TRBJ2-3; 10 bases agree with TRBD2. The germline CDR1 and CDR2 sequences are SQVTM and ANQGSEA. CDR3 length: 15 residues. V was pared by 7 bases and J by 3 bases, with 10 bases of the junction left unmatched.

The chain has TRBV5-4 and TRBJ2-3; 11 bases fit TRBD2. V lost 4 bases to trimming and J lost 6 bases; unmatched junction nucleotides: 7. Per germline, CDR1 SGHNT and CDR2 YYREEE (reference sequence). The CDR3 consists of 15 residues. The CDR3 region is CASSRTSGSVDTQYF. DNA for the CDR3: TGTGCCAGCAGCAGGACTAGCGGGTCTGTCGATACGCAGTATTTT.

The gene calls are TRBV10-3 and TRBJ2-5; the D is unclear. The J call may be faulty, since TRBJ2-7 better matches the DNA end. The CDR3 is made up of 13 amino acids. CDR1 ENHRY and CDR2 SYGVKD come from the germline V gene. The CDR3 sequence is CAIGENVAYEQYF. CDR3 DNA: TGTGCCATCGGCGAGAACGTAGCCTACGAGCAGTACTTC.

V and J are TRBV28 and TRBJ1-4; TRBD1 matches at 7 bases. Germline V lookup: CDR1 MDHEN, CDR2 SYDVKM. The V and J ends lost 6 bases and 4 bases, in that order; junction bases with no gene match: 8. This CDR3 spans 15 amino acids. The CDR3 coding sequence is TGTGCCAGCAGGCCAATGGACAGGTTTAATGAAAAACTGTTTTTT. It yields the protein CASRPMDRFNEKLFF.

This clone was recorded at least ten times. The chain is built from TRBV5-5 and TRBJ1-6; D ambiguous. In germline, CDR1 is SGHKS, CDR2 YYEKEE (reference sequence). V was clipped by 3 bases and J by 7 bases, with 14 bases between them. There are 15 residues in the CDR3. The CDR3 here is CASSSQAPGNSPLHF. The CDR3 DNA sequence: TGTGCCAGCAGCTCTCAGGCCCCGGGGAATTCACCCCTCCACTTT.

The chain combines TRBV5-1 with TRBJ1-3; D is ambiguous. V was shortened by 7 bases and J by 1 base, with 6 bases between the two germline ends. The CDR3 contains 12 residues. CDR1 SGHRS and CDR2 YFSETQ come from the germline V gene. Here the CDR3 DNA reads TGCGCCAGCGGAGGGTCTGGAAACACCATATATTTT. Residues: CASGGSGNTIYF.

This clone was detected only once. This rearrangement joins TRBV5-3 to TRBJ1-1; 11 bases are a match to TRBD1. TRBV5-3 is marked as an open reading frame, function uncertain. V was clipped by 0 bases and J by 0 bases; unmatched bases: 10. This CDR3 spans 19 amino acids. The DNA for the CDR3 is TGTGCCAGAAGCTTGGGACTGGGACAGGGGGATTTACTGAACACTGAAGCTTTCTTT. It encodes CARSLGLGQGDLLNTEAFF.

This chain connects TRBV6-5 to TRBJ1-2; D is undetermined. Germline-derived CDR1 and CDR2 are MNHEY and SVGAGI. The germline V and J ends were trimmed by 2 bases and 7 bases, with 14 bases remaining between them. The CDR3 covers 14 residues. The CDR3 DNA follows: TGTGCCAGCAGTTACGGCGAGGGAGGGAGTGGCTACACCTTC. This sequence encodes CASSYGEGGSGYTF.

In this sample, this clone turned up a few times. The J gene is TRBJ1-4, the V gene TRBV4-3, with 9 nucleotides matching TRBD1. CDR1 is LGHNA and CDR2 is YSLEER in the germline V gene. This CDR3 region has 15 residues. The J segment lost 8 bases and the V segment lost 2 bases, leaving 6 bases of the junction unmatched. This CDR3 reads CASSQYGTGKEKLFF. CDR3 coding DNA: TGCGCCAGCAGCCAATACGGGACAGGGAAAGAAAAACTGTTTTTT.

This clone was found once. The chain is built from TRBV7-7 and TRBJ2-1; 8 nucleotides agree with TRBD2. CDR1 and CDR2 (germline): SSHAT, FNYEAQ (reference sequence). The CDR3 is 15 residues long. V shed 8 bases, J shed 0 bases, and the junction held 6 bases outside the gene matches. DNA for the CDR3: TGTGCCAGCGGGGTAAGCGGGAGCTCCTACAATGAGCAGTTCTTC. Its translation: CASGVSGSSYNEQFF.

The rearrangement links TRBV5-4 to TRBJ2-1, with TRBD2 matching 9 bases. The junction had 3 bases not matched to a gene; V was cut back by 0 bases and J by 5 bases. CDR1 and CDR2 from the germline V gene are SGHNT and YYREEE (reference sequence). This CDR3 has 15 residues. CDR3 DNA: TGTGCCAGCAGCTTGGGACTAGCGGTAAACAATGAGCAGTTCTTC. Amino acid sequence: CASSLGLAVNNEQFF.

This sequence joins TRBV2 and TRBJ1-5; perhaps TRBD1 as D (5 bases). Trimming cost V 0 bases and J 5 bases, with 14 bases left between them. Germline V gene data show CDR1 as SNHLY and CDR2 as FYNNEI. This CDR3 spans 16 amino acids. The CDR3 reads CASSEARGAGYQPQHF. The CDR3 DNA reads TGTGCCAGCAGTGAAGCGAGGGGCGCGGGGTATCAGCCCCAGCATTTT.

The chain is built from TRBV9 and TRBJ2-1; TRBD2 matches 8 bases. CDR3 length equals 16 residues. The trim removed 1 base at V and 7 bases at J, leaving 10 bases unmatched. The germline gives CDR1 SGDLS, CDR2 YYNGEE. The CDR3 coding sequence is TGTGCCAGCAGCGTATTACCGGGAGGGCCGCCTAATGAGCAGTTCTTC. It specifies CASSVLPGGPPNEQFF.

This chain connects TRBV9 to TRBJ2-3; D may be TRBD2 (5 bases). Germline CDR1 is SGDLS and CDR2 is YYNGEE. The CDR3 runs to 14 residues. Trimming left V 4 bases short and J 1 base short, with 10 bases between. The CDR3 loop reads CASSSDGGTDTQYF. In nucleotides, the CDR3 is TGTGCCAGCAGCTCAGACGGGGGCACAGATACGCAGTATTTT.

The chain is built from TRBV5-1 and TRBJ2-7, with TRBD2 matching over 12 bases. The junction had 9 bases not matched to a gene; V was cut back by 7 bases and J by 4 bases. Germline V CDR1 and CDR2: SGHRS, YFSETQ. This CDR3 has 15 amino acids. This chain's CDR3 is CASSVTSGSMYEQYF. DNA for the CDR3: TGCGCCAGCTCCGTGACTAGCGGGAGTATGTACGAGCAGTACTTC.

The chain recombines TRBV5-5 with TRBJ1-6; D is ambiguous. Trimming removed 4 bases from V and 3 bases from J, with 17 bases in between. The CDR3 has 17 residues. Per the germline V gene, CDR1 is SGHKS and CDR2 is YYEKEE (reference sequence). The CDR3 loop is CASSGSPQTIYNSPLHF. In DNA form, the CDR3 reads TGTGCCAGCAGCGGAAGTCCCCAGACAATCTATAATTCACCCCTCCACTTT.

This rearrangement joins TRBV9 to TRBJ1-1; possible D gene TRBD1, 5 bases. V lost 2 bases and J 1 base, leaving 6 bases between the germline ends. The CDR3 has 13 amino acids. CDR1 SGDLS and CDR2 YYNGEE come from the germline V gene. The CDR3 protein is CASSVTANTEAFF. CDR3 sequence (DNA): TGTGCCAGCAGCGTGACAGCGAACACTGAAGCTTTCTTT.

This clone was observed a few times. The chain employs TRBV11-2 and TRBJ2-7; the match to TRBD2 covers 15 bases. There are 18 residues in the CDR3. The germline CDR1 and CDR2 sequences are SGHAT and FQNNGV. Unmatched junction bases numbered 8, after V lost 5 bases and J lost 0 bases. CDR3 region: CASSPRTSGRARSYEQYF. In DNA, the CDR3 is TGTGCCAGCAGCCCCCGGACTAGCGGGAGGGCCCGCTCCTACGAGCAGTACTTC.

The chain has TRBV11-2 and TRBJ1-3; TRBD1 agrees at 10 bases. Germline CDR1 is SGHAT and CDR2 is FQNNGV. V shed 4 bases and J 0 bases; nucleotides not matched to a gene: 0. The length of the CDR3 is 15 residues. CDR3 bases: TGTGCCAGCAGCTGGACAGGGGGCTCTGGAAACACCATATATTTT. Translation: CASSWTGGSGNTIYF. Full variable domain (outside the CDR3, taken from reference TRBV11-2 and TRBJ1-3): EAGVAQSPRYKIIEKRQSVAFWCNPISGHATLYWYQQILGQGPKLLIQFQNNGVVDDSQLPKDRFSAERLKGVDSTLKIQPAKLEDSAVYLCASSWTGGSGNTIYFGEGSWLTVV.

This chain joins TRBV29-1 and TRBJ2-7; D unclear. This CDR3 spans 12 amino acids. The V gene's germline CDR1 is SQVTM and CDR2 ANQGSEA. V gave up 4 bases and J gave up 0 bases, with 7 bases separating them. DNA of the CDR3: TGCAGCGTTGCCAGGTCCTCCTACGAGCAGTACTTC. Its translation: CSVARSSYEQYF.